Following are 10 T cell receptor beta chains from one sample sequenced in a study of blood T cell repertoires in COVID-19 (dated by TCRdb to 2020 to 2021). To prepare the library, the immunoSEQ multiplex PCR assay was applied. TCRdb took over this immuneACCESS table, retaining in-frame rearrangements with V and J assigned. Such tables are incomplete; in checked studies, under half of the missing clones stem from an unresolved V gene, and the remainder is unexplained. Counted in this sample were around 130,000 clones; about 89% of them appeared once. The top ten clonotypes cover around 19% of the sample. Sample: peripheral blood. These receptors originate from a man aged 45 to 65 with active or convalescent COVID-19.

Only a few counts were recorded for this clone. The chain recombines TRBV19 with TRBJ2-7; D is unresolved. Germline V gene sequence: CDR1 LNHDA, CDR2 SQIVND (reference sequence). The V and J ends lost 5 bases and 2 bases respectively, with 16 bases between them. The CDR3 is 15 amino acids. CDR3 nucleotide sequence: TGTGCCAGTAGTCGATTTCCAGAAGTCACCTACGAGCAGTACTTC. It specifies CASSRFPEVTYEQYF.

The chain uses TRBV28 and TRBJ2-1; D is possibly TRBD2 (5 bases). V was clipped by 7 bases and J by 0 bases, with 13 bases between them. The CDR3 has 15 residues. The germline V gene has CDR1 MDHEN and CDR2 SYDVKM. The CDR3 nucleotides read TGTGCCAGCACCTCCCTGGGGAGCTCCTACAATGAGCAGTTCTTC. It specifies CASTSLGSSYNEQFF.

This chain joins TRBV28 and TRBJ1-4; D is possibly TRBD1 (6 bases). Per the germline V gene, CDR1 is MDHEN and CDR2 is SYDVKM. There are 13 residues in the CDR3. Between the trimmed V and J ends, which lost 10 bases and 5 bases, there was a span of 14 bases. CDR3 in DNA: TGTGCCACCCAGGGGAGCAGGAATGAAAAACTGTTTTTT. It specifies CATQGSRNEKLFF.

This clone has only a few counts. This rearrangement joins TRBV2 to TRBJ2-1, with 10 bases matching TRBD1. The germline gives CDR1 SNHLY, CDR2 FYNNEI. V lost 9 bases and J lost 7; bases outside the gene matches: 6. The CDR3 sequence is 13 residues long. In DNA form, the CDR3 reads TGTGCCAGTAGACAGGGGGCGCGGAATGAGCAGTTCTTC. Its translation: CASRQGARNEQFF.

This clone has only one observation. In nucleotides, the CDR3 is TGTGCCAGCAGCTTAGCGGAGGGAGAGACCCAGTACTTC. Residues: CASSLAEGETQYF. The genes are TRBV11-2 and TRBJ2-5, with D possibly TRBD2 on 6 matching bases. CDR3 length: 13 amino acids. V was pared by 1 base and J by 4 bases, with 7 bases between. Germline-derived CDR1 and CDR2 are SGHAT and FQNNGV.

In its sample, this clone was seen a few times. This chain uses TRBV6-6 with TRBJ1-1; 8 bases are a match to TRBD1. Unmatched junction bases numbered 6, after V lost 2 bases and J lost 7 bases. CDR1 and CDR2 from the germline V gene are MNHNY and SVGAGI (reference sequence). The CDR3 is 14 amino acids. In DNA form, the CDR3 reads TGTGCCAGCAGTTACAGACAGGGGCGTGATGAAGCTTTCTTT. This encodes CASSYRQGRDEAFF.

As DNA, the CDR3 is TGTGCCAGCAGGAGAGGACAGGCAAGTACAGATACGCAGTATTTT. Its protein product is CASRRGQASTDTQYF. J is TRBJ2-3 and V is TRBV2; 7 bases line up with TRBD1. The CDR3 sequence is 15 residues long. The germline V gene encodes CDR1 SNHLY and CDR2 FYNNEI. V dropped 6 bases and J dropped 3; count of bases not matched to a gene: 9.

The chain links TRBV7-2 to TRBJ1-1; 8 bases are shared with TRBD1. CDR1 is SGHTA, CDR2 FQGNSA, per germline. This CDR3 contains 12 residues. V lost 6 bases, J lost 11 bases, and 8 bases stayed unmatched. CDR3 nucleotides: TGTGCCAGCAGTTTCCCGGACAGGGCTGCTTTCTTT. It yields the protein CASSFPDRAAFF.

The chain has TRBV19 and TRBJ2-3; TRBD2 matches at 9 bases. Germline CDR1 reads LNHDA; CDR2 reads SQIVND (reference sequence). V trimming: 5 bases; J trimming: 4 bases; junction bases outside the gene matches: 10. The CDR3 spans 16 residues. DNA for the CDR3: TGTGCCAGTAGTCCGCGGGGGGGTTCTACCCCAGATACGCAGTATTTT. It yields the protein CASSPRGGSTPDTQYF. Supplemented by reference TRBV19 and TRBJ2-3, the full variable domain reads DGGITQSPKYLFRKEGQNVTLSCEQNLNHDAMYWYRQDPGQGLRLIYYSQIVNDFQKGDIAEGYSVSREKKESFPLTVTSAQKNPTAFYLCASSPRGGSTPDTQYFGPGTRLTVL.

The chain employs TRBV11-2 and TRBJ2-3; no firm D call. Trimming removed 2 bases at V and 2 bases at J, with 17 bases between. Germline CDR1 and CDR2: SGHAT and FQNNGV. This CDR3 comprises 17 residues. The CDR3 region has the DNA TGTGCCAGCAGCTTATCAGGCCGTACCATCTTCACAGATACGCAGTATTTT. It yields the protein CASSLSGRTIFTDTQYF.